A few counts support the clone carrying this TCR beta chain. Its antigen is unidentified. The sample comes from a study of cytomegalovirus exposure and HLA in healthy donors. Whole-study results and caveats: There was a cluster of highly shared sequence variants that was likely a sequencing artifact. Most of the CMV-associated TCR beta chains (in a later analysis) appeared to be HLA-restricted.

Although they were nominally healthy when sampled, donors likely had unrecorded immune exposures. The PCR used 60 Vbeta and 13 Jbeta primers. Measured with immunoSEQ multiplex PCR; TCRdb has only the in-frame clones, and not every one. The sample lists 130,000 to 150,000 clones; 9.4% were seen once. CDR1 SQVTM and CDR2 ANQGSEA come from the germline V gene. This CDR3 comprises 17 residues. Trimming removed 6 bases from V and 4 bases from J; junction bases left unmatched: 13. The V and J genes are TRBV29-1 and TRBJ1-4; 11 bases map to TRBD1. This receptor was obtained from a male donor in good health and CMV-seronegative. Sequencing used PBMCs. Here the CDR3 DNA reads TGCAGCGTACCGGGACAGGGGGATTCCCGTTATAATGAAAAACTGTTTTTT. Amino acids: CSVPGQGDSRYNEKLFF.